The rows below give T cell receptor beta chains drawn from one sample of a study of cytomegalovirus exposure and HLA in healthy donors. Using immunoSEQ multiplex PCR, the repertoire was profiled, and TCRdb retains in-frame clones only, with some absent. The table shows 200,000 or so clones, with more than 80% occurring only once. Sequences were obtained from PBMCs. Every receptor here comes from a man between 18 and 29 years old in good health and CMV-seropositive. The CDR3 runs from the conserved cysteine through the conserved F or W.

J gene	V gene	CDR3 length	CDR3 protein
TRBJ2-7	TRBV7-2	15	CASSLGGSGSYEQYF
TRBJ2-5	TRBV28	15	CASSLWTGGRETQYF
TRBJ1-2	TRBV30	14	CAWSVTGNYYGYTF
TRBJ2-3	TRBV27	15	CASSSQTLSTDTQYF
TRBJ2-3	TRBV25-1	10	CASEADTQYF
TRBJ1-5	TRBV19	14	CASSIRRDNQPQHF
TRBJ2-7	TRBV5-1	16	CASSPPVLAGTDEQYF
TRBJ2-1	TRBV27	16	CASSLSYAREPPEQFF
TRBJ2-5	TRBV19	17	CASSIIPVGAIQETQYF
TRBJ2-3	TRBV29-1	13	CSVTGRFTDTQYF
TRBJ1-2	TRBV7-8	13	CASSLEYSGGYTF
TRBJ2-2	TRBV4-2	16	CASSRGGGDSTGELFF
TRBJ2-7	TRBV19	14	CASSPGTGAYEQYF
TRBJ2-7	TRBV5-6	16	CASSEALAVEGYEQYF
TRBJ2-5	TRBV5-1	14	CASSYSGREETQYF
TRBJ2-2	TRBV19	14	CASREASGRGELFF
TRBJ1-2	TRBV19	15	CASSIGTGDNYGYTF
TRBJ2-7	TRBV9	15	CASSRSGVAMHEQYF
TRBJ2-2	TRBV7-6	13	CASSPFNTGELFF
TRBJ2-3	TRBV28	14	CASSSDRSTDTQYF
TRBJ2-1	TRBV2	17	CASSLFLTSGGYNEQFF
TRBJ1-1	TRBV5-1	14	CASSPKTANTEAFF
TRBJ2-3	TRBV30	14	CAWSRGGRTDTQYF
TRBJ1-5	TRBV5-6	15	CASSYGQGGNQPQHF
TRBJ1-3	TRBV5-1	14	CASSLGVRGNTIYF
TRBJ2-1	TRBV19	16	CASSPSTSGVYNEQFF
TRBJ2-7	TRBV23-1	13	CASVATGAHEQYF
TRBJ1-1	TRBV6-1	15	CASSSSRGMGTEAFF
TRBJ1-5	TRBV5-5	17	CASSLADYSGINQPQHF
TRBJ2-7	TRBV6-1	13	CASSEIGTHEQYF
TRBJ2-5	TRBV27	15	CASSFRQGGQETQYF
TRBJ2-3	TRBV2	11	CASSEVRSQYF
TRBJ2-2	TRBV29-1	14	CSVAAGATTGELFF
TRBJ2-1	TRBV7-9	17	CASSLARMRARDNEQFF
TRBJ1-1	TRBV28	14	CASSPPAVNTEAFF
TRBJ2-3	TRBV18	14	CASSPDFPTDTQYF
TRBJ2-7	TRBV25-1	15	CASSEDIGVVGEQYF
TRBJ1-4	TRBV28	14	CASTQSQGREKLFF
TRBJ2-7	TRBV5-1	14	CASSLGQGIGEQYF
TRBJ1-2	TRBV28	13	CATEDRRTYGYTF
TRBJ1-3	TRBV30	15	CAWSRRGLAGNTIYF
TRBJ1-2	TRBV15	15	CATSRDMGQTYGYTF
TRBJ2-3	TRBV19	14	CASSMQSGTDTQYF
TRBJ2-3	TRBV7-6	15	CASRGLAGATDTQYF
TRBJ2-5	TRBV5-6	13	CASSLKSKETQYF
TRBJ1-2	TRBV30	14	CAWSVGEPNYGYTF
TRBJ2-1	TRBV7-6	15	CASSATGTSGNEQFF
TRBJ2-2	TRBV6-5	16	CASSYSPIDSAGELFF
TRBJ2-7	TRBV14	15	CASSPVAGGPHEQYF
TRBJ2-3	TRBV18	11	CASSNQDTQYF
TRBJ2-1	TRBV28	16	CASSLLDGQKNNEQFF
TRBJ2-7	TRBV27	17	CASSTGTSGPPTYEQYF